What follows are 27 T cell receptor beta chains derived from one specimen sequenced in a study of shared clonotypes between healthy human individuals. Some clones are missing from TCRdb's copy, which holds only in-frame ones; the method was immunoSEQ multiplex PCR. The sample shows 550,000 to 850,000 clones, approximately 79% of them seen only once. The sample taken for sequencing was memory CD4+ T cells sorted from blood. Subset of the sample: CD45RA-negative fraction. These receptor sequences come from a young woman in good health.

In DNA form, the CDR3 reads TGTGCCAGCAGCACGGGACTGCAAGAGACCCAGTACTTC. This encodes CASSTGLQETQYF. The gene calls are TRBV11-3 and TRBJ2-5; weak D call: TRBD2 (6 bases). Germline values: CDR1 SGHNT, CDR2 YENEEA. V dropped 5 bases and J dropped 2 bases, with 9 bases sitting between them. The CDR3 covers 13 residues. The full variable domain, its missing parts supplied by reference TRBV11-3 and TRBJ2-5, is EAGVVQSPRYKIIEKKQPVAFWCNPISGHNTLYWYLQNLGQGPELLIRYENEEAVDDSQLPKDRFSAERLKGVDSTLKIQPAELGDSAVYLCASSTGLQETQYFGPGTRLLVL.

The chain recombines TRBV27 with TRBJ1-1; D perhaps matches TRBD1 (5 bases). The V gene's germline CDR1 is MNHEY and CDR2 SMNVEV (reference sequence). V shed 5 bases and J shed 3 bases, with 16 bases lying between them. This CDR3 is 15 amino acids long. The CDR3 nucleotides read TGTGCCAGCAGTCTCTGGGGACGGGGAGACACTGAAGCTTTCTTT. Translation: CASSLWGRGDTEAFF.

This clone has a handful of counts. This chain uses TRBV5-1 with TRBJ2-3, with a possible D match to TRBD2 (7 bases). Per germline, CDR1 SGHRS and CDR2 YFSETQ. CDR3 length: 16 amino acids. V lost 2 bases, J lost 1 base, and 14 bases lay in between. The CDR3 DNA follows: TGCGCCAGCAGCTTCGCACAGGGAGGGGGCACAGATACGCAGTATTTT. Translated, it gives CASSFAQGGGTDTQYF.

The genes are TRBV5-1 and TRBJ2-2; D is ambiguous. Germline V lookup: CDR1 SGHRS, CDR2 YFSETQ. The ends were cut back, 1 base at V and 2 bases at J, with 9 bases in the middle. The CDR3 length is 15 residues. The CDR3 region has the DNA TGCGCCAGCAGCTTGCTTGAGGCCAACACCGGGGAGCTGTTTTTT. It specifies CASSLLEANTGELFF.

The chain is built from TRBV25-1 and TRBJ2-5; no clear D. Per germline, CDR1 MGHDK and CDR2 SYGVNS. With 3 bases removed from V and 4 bases from J, the gap between germline ends came to 15 bases. The CDR3 runs to 15 residues. In DNA, the CDR3 is TGTGCCAGCAGTGAGGCTAGTCGTAGGGTAGAGACCCAGTACTTC. It translates to CASSEASRRVETQYF.

The V call is TRBV5-5, the J call TRBJ1-1, with D possibly TRBD1 on 5 matching bases. CDR3 length equals 13 residues. V dropped 2 bases and J dropped 5 bases, with 10 bases sitting between them. In germline, CDR1 is SGHKS, CDR2 YYEKEE (reference sequence). CDR3 bases: TGTGCCAGCAGCTTCGAAGCAGGGACTGAAGCTTTCTTT. Translating gives CASSFEAGTEAFF.

This rearrangement joins TRBV28 to TRBJ2-2; 7 nucleotides align to TRBD1. CDR3 length equals 16 residues. J gave up 4 bases and V 4 bases, and 9 bases lay outside the gene matches. Germline CDR1 and CDR2: MDHEN and SYDVKM. The CDR3 is CASSSPDRIITGELFF. In nucleotides, the CDR3 is TGTGCCAGCAGTTCCCCGGACAGGATTATCACCGGGGAGCTGTTTTTT.

This clone was recorded only once. The chain recombines TRBV5-1 with TRBJ1-6; possibly TRBD1 for D (6 bases). V lost 4 bases to trimming and J lost 7 bases, with 15 bases between them. The CDR3 sequence is 15 residues long. Germline CDR1 is SGHRS and CDR2 is YFSETQ. In DNA, the CDR3 is TGCGCCAGCAGCCCCACGACAGGCGGAAATTCACCCCTCCACTTT. This encodes CASSPTTGGNSPLHF.

This clone is a singleton in its sample. The chain carries TRBV4-2 and TRBJ2-7; TRBD1 might be the D (7 bases). Germline CDR1 LGHNA, CDR2 YNFKEQ. The CDR3 covers 14 residues. Trimming left V 4 bases short and J 4 bases short, with 14 bases between. The CDR3: CASSREEGQYEQYF. The CDR3 DNA sequence: TGTGCCAGCAGCCGAGAGGAGGGACAGTACGAGCAGTACTTC.

There are a few counts of this clone. This chain joins TRBV5-1 and TRBJ2-3; a possible D gene is TRBD2 (5 bases). The germline V and J ends were trimmed by 4 bases and 0 bases, with 12 bases remaining between them. The germline V gene has CDR1 SGHRS and CDR2 YFSETQ. This CDR3 comprises 15 residues. The CDR3 DNA follows: TGCGCCAGCAGCCCGTTGCAGCGGAGCACAGATACGCAGTATTTT. Protein product: CASSPLQRSTDTQYF. The complete variable domain, with remaining parts taken from reference TRBV5-1 and TRBJ2-3, reads KAGVTQTPRYLIKTRGQQVTLSCSPISGHRSVSWYQQTPGQGLQFLFEYFSETQRNKGNFPGRFSGRQFSNSRSEMNVSTLELGDSALYLCASSPLQRSTDTQYFGPGTRLTVL.

This chain uses TRBV7-9 with TRBJ2-1, with a possible D match to TRBD1 (5 bases). This CDR3 has 13 residues. V lost 5 bases, J lost 7 bases, and 12 bases lay in between. Germline-derived CDR1 and CDR2 are SEHNR and FQNEAQ (reference sequence). The CDR3 here is CASSGRTKNEQFF. The CDR3 coding sequence is TGTGCCAGCAGCGGTAGGACAAAAAATGAGCAGTTCTTC.

This clone was detected only a few times. V usage is TRBV19 and J usage is TRBJ2-6; D might be TRBD1 (6 bases). The CDR3 sequence is 17 residues long. Germline V gene sequence: CDR1 LNHDA, CDR2 SQIVND (reference sequence). V lost 6 bases and J 0 bases, leaving 15 bases between the germline ends. Written as DNA, the CDR3 is TGTGCCAGTAGCCGTGGGACACCTACCTCTGGGGCCAACGTCCTGACTTTC. Encoded protein: CASSRGTPTSGANVLTF.

The rearrangement joins TRBV5-1 to TRBJ1-1, with D possibly being TRBD1 (6 bases). The germline CDR1 and CDR2 sequences are SGHRS and YFSETQ. The V end lost 4 bases, the J end lost 1 base, and 20 bases lay between the germline ends. The CDR3 is 17 amino acids. Here the CDR3 DNA reads TGCGCCAGCAGCACTACCTACAGGGCAGCCCAGAACACTGAAGCTTTCTTT. Translation gives CASSTTYRAAQNTEAFF.

The chain recombines TRBV6-1 with TRBJ2-2, with a tentative D call TRBD2 (6 bases). The CDR3 loop spans 14 amino acids. The germline gives CDR1 MNHNS, CDR2 SASEGT. The CDR3, as DNA: TGTGCGTACCGACGGGACTTCTCCTCCGGGGAGCTGTTTTTT. As protein: CAYRRDFSSGELFF.

This chain joins TRBV30 and TRBJ1-3; 11 nucleotides align to TRBD1. Germline V gene data show CDR1 as GTSNPN and CDR2 as SVGIG (reference sequence). The ends lost 1 base at V and 4 bases at J; junction bases unmatched: 6. The CDR3 consists of 16 residues. The CDR3 DNA reads as TGTGCCTGGAGTGCGGACAGGGGGCGATCGGGAAACACCATATATTTT. Translating it yields CAWSADRGRSGNTIYF.

The V gene is TRBV5-6, the J gene TRBJ2-2; no clear D gene. This CDR3 is 14 amino acids long. Trimming pared 4 bases from V and 4 bases from J, leaving 11 bases between. Germline V gene sequence: CDR1 SGHDT, CDR2 YYEEEE. The CDR3 spells CASSLGSATGELFF. The CDR3 bases are TGTGCCAGCAGCCTAGGGTCAGCCACCGGGGAGCTGTTTTTT.

This clone has a single count. This rearrangement joins TRBV6-1 to TRBJ2-7; tentative D call: TRBD2 (6 bases). The CDR3 consists of 15 residues. V was pared by 6 bases and J by 5 bases, with 20 bases between. Germline loops: CDR1 MNHNS, CDR2 SASEGT. The CDR3 is CASRGGRSRENEQYF. In DNA, the CDR3 is TGTGCCAGCAGAGGAGGGAGGTCCCGAGAGAACGAGCAGTACTTC.

This clone was found once. Just one base apart from a much larger clone, this may be a read error. The J gene is TRBJ2-1, the V gene TRBV5-4; D is undetermined. In germline, CDR1 is SGHNT, CDR2 YYREEE (reference sequence). The CDR3 totals 11 residues. Trimming left V 2 bases short and J 5 bases short, with 2 bases between. The CDR3 region has the DNA TGTGCCAGCAGCTTTGACAATGAGCAGTTCTTC. Translating it yields CASSFDNEQFF.

The gene calls are TRBV5-1 and TRBJ2-5, with 7 bases that match TRBD1. V shed 2 bases, J shed 4 bases, and the junction held 5 bases outside the gene matches. Germline loops: CDR1 SGHRS, CDR2 YFSETQ. The CDR3 spans 14 residues. DNA for the CDR3: TGCGCCAGCAGCTTAGGGGGCCCGGGAGAGACCCAGTACTTC. Translating gives CASSLGGPGETQYF.

This chain joins TRBV5-4 and TRBJ2-7, with 7 bases identical to TRBD2. The CDR3 runs 16 residues. Germline V gene lookup returns CDR1 SGHNT and CDR2 YYREEE (reference sequence). V shed 0 bases, J shed 1 base, and the junction held 7 bases outside the gene matches. CDR3 coding DNA: TGTGCCAGCAGCTTGGCGGCGGGAGAGCGGTCCTACGAGCAGTACTTC. Residues: CASSLAAGERSYEQYF.

This chain connects TRBV10-3 to TRBJ2-5; 7 bases map to TRBD1. The J call could be wrong; TRBJ2-7 is a better fit for the DNA end. Germline V gene sequence: CDR1 ENHRY, CDR2 SYGVKD. This CDR3 contains 14 residues. The CDR3 DNA follows: TGTGCCATCAGTGCGGGACAGACCTCCTACGAGCAGTACTTC. Its translation: CAISAGQTSYEQYF.

The V gene is TRBV2, the J gene TRBJ1-1; 7 bases align to TRBD1. V was clipped by 11 bases and J by 1 base; unmatched bases: 4. The CDR3 runs 12 residues. Germline assignment: CDR1 SNHLY and CDR2 FYNNEI. CDR3 sequence (DNA): TGTGCCGGGGGACAGCCGAACACTGAAGCTTTCTTT. Its translation is CAGGQPNTEAFF.

Turning to this clone: This sequence may be a read error, since a much larger clone differs from it by one base. The gene calls are TRBV10-3 and TRBJ1-2; D uncertain. This CDR3 contains 12 residues. CDR1 is ENHRY and CDR2 is SYGVKD in the germline V gene. V lost 4 bases to trimming and J lost 2 bases, with 5 bases between them. In nucleotides, the CDR3 is TGTGCCATCAGTGGAGGGAACTATGGCTACACCTTC. This translates into CAISGGNYGYTF.

The genes are TRBV11-3 and TRBJ2-1; no reliable D call. V was pared by 5 bases and J by 0 bases, with 14 bases between. Germline-derived CDR1 and CDR2 are SGHNT and YENEEA. This CDR3 is built from 16 residues. The CDR3 protein is CASSPPGANSYNEQFF. CDR3 nucleotide sequence: TGTGCCAGCAGCCCACCTGGTGCCAACTCCTACAATGAGCAGTTCTTC.

The V and J genes are TRBV28 and TRBJ2-3; D may match TRBD1 or TRBD2 (6 bases each). This CDR3 has 15 amino acids. Germline CDR1 and CDR2: MDHEN and SYDVKM. V shed 2 bases and J shed 1 base, with 10 bases lying between them. In DNA, the CDR3 is TGTGCCAGCAGTTTACGGGGGCTCGGCACAGATACGCAGTATTTT. It translates to CASSLRGLGTDTQYF.

The chain uses TRBV15 and TRBJ2-1; D gene uncertain. Germline-derived CDR1 and CDR2 are LNHNV and YYDKDF (reference sequence). V lost 0 bases, J lost 5 bases, and 11 bases lay in between. The CDR3 totals 15 residues. CDR3: CATSRDQNINNEQFF. The CDR3 DNA reads as TGTGCCACCAGCAGAGATCAGAATATCAACAATGAGCAGTTCTTC.

The rearrangement joins TRBV29-1 to TRBJ2-7; 8 positions agree with TRBD1. The CDR3 is 14 residues long. The germline gives CDR1 SQVTM, CDR2 ANQGSEA. Losses at the gene ends were 5 bases for V and 6 bases for J; bases not matched to a gene: 12. The CDR3 region is CSVQRSQGAVEQYF. Here the CDR3 DNA reads TGCAGCGTTCAAAGAAGCCAGGGGGCAGTCGAGCAGTACTTC.